The clone carrying this TCR beta chain was seen a few times. What it binds is not known. One end of the junction varies from germline; a read error may be responsible. The length of the CDR3 is 16 residues. CDR1 and CDR2 from the germline V gene are SSHAT and FNYEAQ (reference sequence). One entry per CDR3 protein, called by TCRdb with MiXCR from the reads. The table shows roughly 640,000 distinct CDR3 sequences, with 20% to 30% occurring only once. The data belong to a study of T cell repertoires in cytomegalovirus infection. Study-level results: What dominated the ex vivo response were HLA-C-restricted CMV-specific TCR beta clonotypes.

The TCR was taken from a human donor in good health (CMV status not recorded). Some clones in this sample may be carry-over from other donors' samples. The J gene is TRBJ2-6, the V gene TRBV7-7; TRBD1 might be the D (5 bases). Sequenced: CD8+ T cells from PBMCs. As DNA, the CDR3 is TGTGCTAGCAGCTTACAGCCCCAAGGACACGAACCCGTCCTGACTTTC. This sequence encodes CASSLQPQGHEPVLTF.